This T cell receptor beta chain was identified during a study of early T cells in non-severe SARS-CoV-2 infection. TCRdb re-analysed the 5' RACE reads in MiXCR, keeping a single row per CDR3 protein. The table has roughly 20,000 distinct CDR3 sequences, 3% to 4% seen once. This clonotype has only a few counts. Germline V CDR1 and CDR2: MNHEY, SVGEGT. The CDR3 sequence is 15 residues long. V shed 5 bases, J shed 9 bases, and the junction held 11 bases outside the gene matches. Input material: whole blood. The source is an adult who was a healthcare worker with PCR-confirmed SARS-CoV-2 infection or an uninfected control (not recorded which). The chain couples TRBV6-2 or TRBV6-3 to TRBJ2-3; 10 nucleotides agree with TRBD2. The CDR3 spells CASSAPDLAGVTQYF. DNA for the CDR3: TGTGCCAGCAGTGCCCCGGATCTAGCGGGAGTCACGCAGTATTTT.